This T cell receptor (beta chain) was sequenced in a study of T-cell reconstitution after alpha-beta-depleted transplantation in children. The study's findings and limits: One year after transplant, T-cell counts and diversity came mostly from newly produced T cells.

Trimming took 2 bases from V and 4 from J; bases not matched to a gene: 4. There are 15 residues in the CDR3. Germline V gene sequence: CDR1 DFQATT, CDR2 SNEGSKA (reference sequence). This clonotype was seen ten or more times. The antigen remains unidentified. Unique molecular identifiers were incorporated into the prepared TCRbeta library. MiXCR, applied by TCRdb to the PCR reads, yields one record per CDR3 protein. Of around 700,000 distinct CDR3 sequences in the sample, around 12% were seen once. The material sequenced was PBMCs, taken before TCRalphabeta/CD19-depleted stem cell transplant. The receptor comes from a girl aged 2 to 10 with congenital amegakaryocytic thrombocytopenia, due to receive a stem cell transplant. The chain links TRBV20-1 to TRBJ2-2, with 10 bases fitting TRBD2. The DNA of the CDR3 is TGCAGTGCTAGAAGTTCTAGCGGGAGCACCGGGGAGCTGTTTTTT. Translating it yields CSARSSSGSTGELFF.